One and the same sample provided the 8 T cell receptor beta chains below, sequenced in a study of blood T cell repertoires in COVID-19. Assay used: immunoSEQ multiplex PCR; TCRdb lists only in-frame clones, some missing. The sample carries about 51,000 clones, 86% recorded once. Sequencing was carried out using peripheral blood. The receptors shown here come from a man of 80 years or more with active COVID-19.

The chain couples TRBV18 to TRBJ1-2; 10 bases agree with TRBD1. The germline gives CDR1 KGHSH, CDR2 LQKENI. Unmatched junction bases numbered 7, after V lost 5 bases and J lost 4 bases. The CDR3 is 15 residues long. The CDR3 sequence is CASSTADRGAYGYTF. The CDR3 region has the DNA TGTGCCAGCTCAACTGCGGACAGGGGGGCCTATGGCTACACCTTC.

The chain carries TRBV7-2 and TRBJ2-5; D might be TRBD2 (6 bases). The V end lost 3 bases, the J end lost 2 bases, and 13 bases lay between the germline ends. In germline, CDR1 is SGHTA, CDR2 FQGNSA. The CDR3 contains 15 residues. CDR3 sequence (DNA): TGTGCCAGCAGCTTTAGCGGTCTAATACAAGAGACCCAGTACTTC. Protein sequence: CASSFSGLIQETQYF.

The chain couples TRBV5-4 to TRBJ2-5; 9 positions match TRBD1. Germline loops: CDR1 SGHNT, CDR2 YYREEE (reference sequence). This CDR3 is built from 16 residues. The J segment lost 5 bases and the V segment lost 4 bases, leaving 12 bases of the junction unmatched. The CDR3 reads CASSRRTGEEAETQYF. The DNA for the CDR3 is TGTGCCAGCAGCCGCCGGACAGGGGAGGAGGCGGAGACCCAGTACTTC.

The V gene is TRBV10-3, the J gene TRBJ2-1; the D gene is possibly TRBD2 (6 bases). CDR1 and CDR2 from the germline V gene are ENHRY and SYGVKD. The V end lost 11 bases, the J end lost 7 bases, and 21 bases lay between the germline ends. The length of the CDR3 is 14 residues. In DNA form, the CDR3 reads TGTGCCGTCCTAATCGCGGGGCATAGGAATGAGCAGTTCTTC. As protein: CAVLIAGHRNEQFF.

A few counts support this clone. The rearrangement uses TRBV2 and TRBJ2-7; 10 bases are a match to TRBD2. Trimming at V came to 5 bases and at J to 2 bases, leaving 6 bases not matched to a gene. The V gene's germline CDR1 is SNHLY and CDR2 FYNNEI. The CDR3 length is 15 residues. This CDR3 reads CASSLAGGVAYEQYF. CDR3 bases: TGTGCCAGCAGTTTAGCGGGAGGCGTCGCCTACGAGCAGTACTTC.

The chain couples TRBV3-1 (or the pseudogene TRBV3-2) to TRBJ2-3; possible D gene TRBD1, 5 bases. The germline gives CDR1 LGHDT, CDR2 YNNKEL (reference sequence). Trimming shortened V by 4 bases and J by 2 bases, and 16 bases separated the two germline ends. This CDR3 is 16 amino acids long. CDR3 DNA sequence: TGTGCCAGCAGCCTCGCCTCCAGGGATATCACAGATACGCAGTATTTT. Translating gives CASSLASRDITDTQYF.

CDR3 in amino acids: CASSERTGEAFF. In nucleotides, the CDR3 is TGTGCCAGCAGTGAACGGACGGGAGAAGCTTTCTTT. The V and J genes are TRBV2 and TRBJ1-1, with D hard to call. CDR1 is SNHLY, CDR2 FYNNEI, per germline. CDR3 length: 12 residues. Trimming removed 2 bases from V and 8 bases from J, with 9 bases in between.

This clone was recorded a few times. The chain carries TRBV27 and TRBJ2-1; the D gene is possibly TRBD1 (5 bases). V shed 6 bases and J shed 5 bases, with 14 bases lying between them. This CDR3 has 14 residues. CDR1 MNHEY and CDR2 SMNVEV come from the germline V gene (reference sequence). CDR3: CASRHPDTHNEQFF. The CDR3, as DNA: TGTGCCAGCAGGCACCCGGACACGCACAATGAGCAGTTCTTC.